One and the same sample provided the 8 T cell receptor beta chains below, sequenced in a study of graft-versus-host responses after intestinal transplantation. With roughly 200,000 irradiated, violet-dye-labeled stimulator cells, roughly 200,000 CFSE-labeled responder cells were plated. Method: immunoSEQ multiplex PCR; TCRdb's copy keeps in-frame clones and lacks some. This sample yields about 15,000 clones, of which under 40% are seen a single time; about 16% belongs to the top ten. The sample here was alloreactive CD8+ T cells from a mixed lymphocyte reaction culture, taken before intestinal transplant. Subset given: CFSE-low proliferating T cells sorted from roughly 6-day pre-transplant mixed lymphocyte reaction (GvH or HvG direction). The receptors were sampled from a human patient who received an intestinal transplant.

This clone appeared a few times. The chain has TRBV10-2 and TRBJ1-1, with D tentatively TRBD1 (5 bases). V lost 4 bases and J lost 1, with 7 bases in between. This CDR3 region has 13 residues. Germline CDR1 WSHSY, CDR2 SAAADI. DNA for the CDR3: TGCGCCAGCAGTGTCGGGGGGAACACTGAAGCTTTCTTT. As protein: CASSVGGNTEAFF.

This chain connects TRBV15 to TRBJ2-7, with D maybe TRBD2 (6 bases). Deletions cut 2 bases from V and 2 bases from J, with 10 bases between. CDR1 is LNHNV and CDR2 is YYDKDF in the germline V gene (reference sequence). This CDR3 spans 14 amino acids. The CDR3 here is CATSRPGETYEQYF. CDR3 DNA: TGTGCCACCAGCAGACCGGGGGAGACCTACGAGCAGTACTTC.

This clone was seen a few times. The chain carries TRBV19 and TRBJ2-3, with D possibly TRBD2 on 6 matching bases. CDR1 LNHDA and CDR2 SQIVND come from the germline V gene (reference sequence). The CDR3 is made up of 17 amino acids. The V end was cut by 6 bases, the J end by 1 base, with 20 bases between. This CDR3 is CASSPTVGLAGTDTQYF. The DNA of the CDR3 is TGTGCCAGTAGCCCCACAGTAGGATTAGCGGGCACAGATACGCAGTATTTT.

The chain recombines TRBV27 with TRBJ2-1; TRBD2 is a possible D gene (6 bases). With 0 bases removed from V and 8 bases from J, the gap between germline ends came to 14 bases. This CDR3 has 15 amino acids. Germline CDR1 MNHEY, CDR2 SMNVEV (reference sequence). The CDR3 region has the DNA TGTGCCAGCAGTTTATCGACTAGAGGGGTCGATGAGCAGTTCTTC. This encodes CASSLSTRGVDEQFF.

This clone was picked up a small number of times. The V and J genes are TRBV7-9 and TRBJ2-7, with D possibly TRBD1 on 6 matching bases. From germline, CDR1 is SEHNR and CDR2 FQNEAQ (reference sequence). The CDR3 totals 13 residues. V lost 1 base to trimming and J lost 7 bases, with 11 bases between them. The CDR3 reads CASSLDRAGEQYF. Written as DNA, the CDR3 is TGTGCCAGCAGCTTAGACAGGGCAGGAGAGCAGTACTTC.

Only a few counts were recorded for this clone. DNA for the CDR3: TGTGCCAGCAGCCCTTGGGAGGAAAGGAATGAGCAGTTCTTC. Protein product: CASSPWEERNEQFF. The V gene is TRBV7-6, the J gene TRBJ2-1, with D possibly being TRBD2 (6 bases). The V end was cut by 5 bases, the J end by 7 bases, with 15 bases between. Germline values: CDR1 SGHVS, CDR2 FNYEAQ. The CDR3 has 14 amino acids.

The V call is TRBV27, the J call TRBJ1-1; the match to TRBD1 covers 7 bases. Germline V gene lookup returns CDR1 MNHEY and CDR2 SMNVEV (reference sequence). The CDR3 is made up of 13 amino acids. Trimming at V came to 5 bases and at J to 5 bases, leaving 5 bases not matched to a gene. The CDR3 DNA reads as TGTGCCAGCAGTCCCCCAGGGGGGACTGAAGCTTTCTTT. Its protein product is CASSPPGGTEAFF.

The CDR3 loop is CASSSRDFDYEQYF. For the CDR3, the DNA is TGTGCCAGCAGTTCAAGGGACTTCGACTACGAGCAGTACTTC. The V and J genes are TRBV11-2 and TRBJ2-7; perhaps TRBD2 as D (6 bases). The V and J ends lost 6 bases and 3 bases respectively, with 15 bases between them. This CDR3 has 14 residues. Germline V CDR1 and CDR2: SGHAT, FQNNGV.